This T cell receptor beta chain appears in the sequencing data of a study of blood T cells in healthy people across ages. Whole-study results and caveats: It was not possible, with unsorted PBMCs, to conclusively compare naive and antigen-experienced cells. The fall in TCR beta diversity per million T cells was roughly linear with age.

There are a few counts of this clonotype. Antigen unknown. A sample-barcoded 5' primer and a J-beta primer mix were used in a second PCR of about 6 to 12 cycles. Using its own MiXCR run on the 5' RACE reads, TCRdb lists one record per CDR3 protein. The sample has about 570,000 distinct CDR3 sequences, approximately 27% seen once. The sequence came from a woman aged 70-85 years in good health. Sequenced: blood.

The CDR3 nucleotides read TGCGCCAGCAGCCAAGAGAAAGCCACTGAAGCTTTCTTT. This encodes CASSQEKATEAFF. V usage is TRBV4-3 and J usage is TRBJ1-1; D is unresolved. The germline V gene encodes CDR1 LGHNA and CDR2 YSLEER. The CDR3 runs 13 residues. The germline V and J ends were trimmed by 0 bases and 4 bases, with 6 bases remaining between them.